The 19 T cell receptor beta chains reported below all come from one sample, sequenced in a study of cytomegalovirus exposure and HLA in healthy donors. The primer mix had 60 Vbeta and 13 Jbeta primers. TCRdb's table, derived via immunoSEQ multiplex PCR, lists solely in-frame clones and lacks some. Among 270,000 or so clones listed, around 90% were seen once. Specimen: PBMCs. All receptors derive from a girl between 2 and 10 years old in good health and CMV-seronegative.

The J gene is TRBJ2-3, the V gene TRBV4-1, with 15 bases fitting TRBD2. The CDR3 covers 15 residues. V was clipped by 3 bases and J by 5 bases; unmatched bases: 0. Germline loops: CDR1 MGHRA, CDR2 YSYEKL. CDR3 residues: CASSQGLAGGDTQYF. Written as DNA, the CDR3 is TGCGCCAGCAGCCAGGGACTAGCGGGGGGAGATACGCAGTATTTT.

The chain employs TRBV5-1 and TRBJ1-1; a possible D gene is TRBD1 (6 bases). V lost 8 bases and J lost 3, with 17 bases in between. The length of the CDR3 is 14 residues. Germline CDR1 and CDR2: SGHRS and YFSETQ. CDR3 residues: CASTTGTQDTEAFF. As DNA, the CDR3 is TGCGCCAGTACGACCGGGACACAGGACACTGAAGCTTTCTTT.

The genes are TRBV5-1 and TRBJ2-2; 8 bases align to TRBD1. The junction had 3 bases not matched to a gene; V was cut back by 4 bases and J by 1 base. The CDR3 consists of 15 residues. Per the germline V gene, CDR1 is SGHRS and CDR2 is YFSETQ. The CDR3 coding sequence is TGCGCCAGCAGCCCTGGACAGGGGAACACCGGGGAGCTGTTTTTT. As protein: CASSPGQGNTGELFF.

This clone was observed once. The chain links TRBV9 to TRBJ2-5; no definite D call. The CDR3 covers 15 residues. Germline-derived CDR1 and CDR2 are SGDLS and YYNGEE. V was cut by 3 bases and J by 2 bases, with 14 bases left in between. CDR3 sequence reads: CASSGALSGQETQYF. CDR3 nucleotides: TGTGCCAGCAGCGGGGCACTCAGTGGTCAAGAGACCCAGTACTTC.

This chain uses TRBV18 with TRBJ2-2; D call uncertain. Germline CDR1 is KGHSH and CDR2 is LQKENI. The V and J ends lost 9 bases and 7 bases respectively, with 12 bases between them. The CDR3 covers 12 residues. The CDR3 is CASVLDVGELFF. For the CDR3, the DNA is TGTGCCAGTGTCTTAGATGTCGGGGAGCTGTTTTTT.

The chain recombines TRBV5-1 with TRBJ2-2; no clear D. This CDR3 is 13 amino acids long. The germline V gene encodes CDR1 SGHRS and CDR2 YFSETQ. The ends were cut back, 6 bases at V and 6 bases at J, with 12 bases in the middle. The CDR3 region is CASTTVEAGELFF. The CDR3 nucleotides read TGCGCCAGCACCACTGTAGAGGCCGGGGAGCTGTTTTTT.

This sequence joins TRBV28 and TRBJ2-7, with a weak D call TRBD1 (8 bases). Per the germline V gene, CDR1 is MDHEN and CDR2 is SYDVKM. With 4 bases removed from V and 3 bases from J, the gap between germline ends came to 13 bases. The CDR3 extends over 14 amino acids. The CDR3 DNA sequence: TGTGCCAGCAGTTACAGGGGGGACTACTACGAGCAGTACTTC. Amino acid sequence: CASSYRGDYYEQYF.

J is TRBJ2-6 and V is TRBV7-2; possibly TRBD2 for D (6 bases). CDR3 length: 16 residues. Trimming took 3 bases from V and 0 from J, leaving 9 bases between them. Germline CDR1 SGHTA, CDR2 FQGNSA. The CDR3, as DNA: TGTGCCAGCAGCTTGGAGGGACGCTCTGGGGCCAACGTCCTGACTTTC. The encoded protein is CASSLEGRSGANVLTF.

This chain joins TRBV7-2 and TRBJ2-7; D perhaps matches TRBD2 (5 bases). This CDR3 contains 15 residues. Germline CDR1 and CDR2: SGHTA and FQGNSA. V lost 1 base to trimming and J lost 1 base, with 11 bases between them. Written as DNA, the CDR3 is TGTGCCAGCAGCTTAGGTCCTAGCTGGTCCTACGAGCAGTACTTC. Translating it yields CASSLGPSWSYEQYF.

The J gene is TRBJ2-5, the V gene TRBV9; 9 bases line up with TRBD1. Germline V lookup: CDR1 SGDLS, CDR2 YYNGEE. The CDR3 covers 15 residues. V shed 4 bases and J 3 bases; nucleotides not matched to a gene: 7. CDR3 region: CASSPGTGREETQYF. The CDR3, as DNA: TGTGCCAGCAGCCCAGGGACAGGGCGAGAAGAGACCCAGTACTTC.

This chain uses TRBV9 with TRBJ1-2, with D tentatively TRBD1 (5 bases). The V and J ends lost 5 bases and 7 bases respectively, with 9 bases between them. CDR1 is SGDLS, CDR2 YYNGEE, per germline. The CDR3 length is 11 residues. CDR3 in DNA: TGTGCCAGCAGGGCGGGGGGTGGCTACACCTTC. Amino acids: CASRAGGGYTF.

The V gene is TRBV7-2, the J gene TRBJ2-3; D gene ambiguous. The CDR3 loop spans 17 amino acids. Germline V gives CDR1 SGHTA, CDR2 FQGNSA. The V end was cut by 2 bases, the J end by 0 bases, with 15 bases between. Written as DNA, the CDR3 is TGTGCCAGCAGCTTATTCTCCGGCGGTTCTAGCACAGATACGCAGTATTTT. Protein sequence: CASSLFSGGSSTDTQYF.

The genes are TRBV5-1 and TRBJ2-7, with TRBD2 matching 12 bases. The germline V gene has CDR1 SGHRS and CDR2 YFSETQ. The CDR3 is 13 amino acids. V dropped 4 bases and J dropped 7; count of bases not matched to a gene: 3. The CDR3 DNA follows: TGCGCCAGCAGCGGACTAGCGGGGAGTGAGCAGTACTTC. Its protein product is CASSGLAGSEQYF.

The chain employs TRBV5-1 and TRBJ1-1; tentative D call: TRBD1 (6 bases). The V end lost 2 bases, the J end lost 0 bases, and 8 bases lay between the germline ends. The CDR3 runs to 14 residues. CDR1 is SGHRS and CDR2 is YFSETQ in the germline V gene. The CDR3 DNA sequence: TGCGCCAGCAGCTTCTCAGGGGTGAACACTGAAGCTTTCTTT. Its protein product is CASSFSGVNTEAFF. The full variable domain, in which reference TRBV5-1 and TRBJ1-1 provide the parts outside the CDR3, is KAGVTQTPRYLIKTRGQQVTLSCSPISGHRSVSWYQQTPGQGLQFLFEYFSETQRNKGNFPGRFSGRQFSNSRSEMNVSTLELGDSALYLCASSFSGVNTEAFFGQGTRLTVV.

This clone was found once. V gene TRBV30 combines with J gene TRBJ2-1; 7 bases match TRBD1. The CDR3 totals 14 residues. Germline lookup yields CDR1 GTSNPN and CDR2 SVGIG (reference sequence). Trimming removed 6 bases from V and 0 bases from J; junction bases left unmatched: 5. Written as DNA, the CDR3 is TGTGCCTGTAGCCGGGACAGCTCCTACAATGAGCAGTTCTTC. It specifies CACSRDSSYNEQFF.

CDR3 amino acids: CASSTGLAGGRDSYNEQFF. The CDR3 coding sequence is TGCGCCAGCAGCACGGGACTAGCGGGAGGGCGTGATTCCTACAATGAGCAGTTCTTC. The chain links TRBV5-1 to TRBJ2-1, with 16 bases fitting TRBD2. The CDR3 is 19 residues long. CDR1 SGHRS and CDR2 YFSETQ come from the germline V gene. V lost 4 bases and J lost 1; bases outside the gene matches: 8.

The chain recombines TRBV27 with TRBJ2-1; D gene unclear. The CDR3 sequence is 11 residues long. Looked up from germline, CDR1 is MNHEY and CDR2 is SMNVEV (reference sequence). Trimming removed 8 bases at V and 8 bases at J, with 10 bases between. In nucleotides, the CDR3 is TGTGCCAGCTGGGCAACGGATGAGCAGTTCTTC. This encodes CASWATDEQFF.

This chain connects TRBV11-2 to TRBJ2-1; D not certain. The CDR3 is made up of 12 amino acids. Looked up from germline, CDR1 is SGHAT and CDR2 is FQNNGV. V was pared by 3 bases and J by 8 bases, with 8 bases between. Here the CDR3 reads CASSFENHEQFF. CDR3 in DNA: TGTGCCAGCAGCTTTGAGAACCATGAGCAGTTCTTC.

The chain combines TRBV12-5 with TRBJ2-3, with 11 bases matching TRBD2. From germline, CDR1 is LGHNT and CDR2 FRNRAP. CDR3 length: 15 amino acids. V trimming: 6 bases; J trimming: 0 bases; junction bases outside the gene matches: 2. CDR3 region: CASGLAGGSTDTQYF. The DNA for the CDR3 is TGTGCTAGTGGCTTAGCGGGAGGGAGCACAGATACGCAGTATTTT.